The entry below gives a single T cell receptor (beta chain) sequence along with its context. This clonotype was detected many times. What antigen it recognizes has not been identified. No much larger clone is present one base from it, and per-base qualities are unavailable. The time point label here, explained by the study, means: persistent/refractory GD, antithyroid drugs over 5 years with positive TRAb. For both TCR sequencing and RNA sequencing, RNA was extracted from PBMCs using TRIzol. The diagnosis of Graves' disease was made according to American Thyroid Association guidelines. The patients came from an endocrinology department in Xi'an, China. From each patient, about 9.7 milliliters of peripheral blood was collected into an EDTA anticoagulant tube. PBMCs were isolated by Ficoll Paque Plus density gradient separation without further T cell sorting. An Agilent 2100 Bioanalyzer and agarose gel were used to assess RNA quality, and a NanoDrop 2000 was used to measure RNA concentration.

These data are taken from a study of regulatory T cells in long-lasting Graves disease (dated by TCRdb to about 2021). Context from the whole study: Persistent Graves' disease meant more than 5 years of antithyroid drug treatment with TSH receptor autoantibodies that stayed positive. Peripheral blood TCR sequencing and RNA sequencing compared persistent Graves' disease patients with newly diagnosed Graves' disease patients. The study took place in China and was registered as a clinical trial. TCR sequencing covered some 13 persistent and around 20 newly diagnosed Graves' disease patients, around 33 samples in total. Antithyroid drugs had been taken for roughly 10 years on average by persistent Graves' disease patients in the clinical cohort. Overall results and qualifications from the work: The small sample size was acknowledged by the authors as a limitation that may reduce accuracy. Sequencing and analysis were restricted to the TCR beta chain. Lower TCR Shannon entropy and fewer highly expanded clones were observed in persistent Graves' disease patients than in newly diagnosed patients, which suggested clonal expansion. Because the primary lesion, thyroid tissue, could not be accessed, the study looked at peripheral blood alone. A larger number of public clonotypes was shared among persistent patients (about 2,700) than among newly diagnosed patients (approximately 1,000).

The method was multiplex PCR. For sequencing, an Illumina HiSeq 4000 was employed. TCR beta libraries were built with iRepertoire HTBI primers and Arm-PCR amplification of CDR3 regions. Gel purification was performed on PCR products prior to sequencing. Per the original workflow: Gene usage analysis of CDR3 amino acid clonotypes used the approximately 62 TRBV and approximately 13 TRBJ segments found across samples. COPE and FqMerger were used to merge the filtered high-quality paired reads into contigs. BLAST was used to align contigs to IMGT TRBV, TRBD and TRBJ reference genes, and CDR3 was defined according to IMGT. Any clonotype with a frequency above 0.1% was counted as a highly expanded clone. Repertoire diversity was measured by Shannon entropy, and V-J evenness by the Gini coefficient. A clonotype was considered public if more than one individual shared it. Using fastp at Q25 and MiXCR, TCRdb reprocessed the public reads and kept productive beta chains. Rows are unified per CDR3 protein, each entry keeping the most common DNA and genes. The V and J calls were determined by TCRdb, not by the authors. The sample data list about 470,000 distinct CDR3 sequences, and around 21% of these were observed just once. Over 7.5% of the sample rests with the top ten.

The sequence derives from a female donor with Graves disease. The sample in question was peripheral blood mononuclear cells (PBMCs), obtained when the disease was refractory, from a patient treated with antithyroid drugs.

The bases read TGTGCCAGCAGTATACGGATATATTATGGCTACACCTTC. Its protein product is CASSIRIYYGYTF. Recombination joined TRBV12-3 or TRBV12-4 with TRBJ1-2, with the identity of the D gene unclear. The CDR3 runs 13 residues from the cysteine to the phenylalanine. The entry retains the CDR3 DNA only, 39 bases that are in frame from base 1. Between the V and J ends, shortened by 5 bases and 5 bases respectively, the junction contains 12 bases.